Listed here are 8 T cell receptor beta chains from one sample, sequenced in a study of somatic mutations in cytotoxic T cells in rheumatoid arthritis. Produced via immunoSEQ multiplex PCR; TCRdb's table is partial and in-frame only. The sample gives just over 15,000 clones, more than 70% of which show up once; 11% to 15% is in the top ten. The sample was CD8+ T cells sorted from blood. These receptors were taken from an adult with rheumatoid arthritis.

The table lists this clone with a few counts. This chain uses TRBV7-7 with TRBJ2-2; the D gene is possibly TRBD1 (5 bases). V was pared by 1 base and J by 5 bases, with 8 bases between. The CDR3 runs 14 residues. Germline V CDR1 and CDR2: SSHAT, FNYEAQ (reference sequence). For the CDR3, the DNA is TGTGCCAGCAGCTTAGGAGCAGGGACCGGGGAGCTGTTTTTT. It encodes CASSLGAGTGELFF.

The chain recombines TRBV7-9 with TRBJ1-1; D is unclear. The V gene lost 5 bases and the J gene lost 7 bases, with 8 bases spanning the gap. This CDR3 has 11 residues. Germline assignment: CDR1 SEHNR and CDR2 FQNEAQ (reference sequence). CDR3 nucleotide sequence: TGTGCCAGCAGCCCCTACAGTGAAGCTTTCTTT. It specifies CASSPYSEAFF.

This clone was found once. This chain joins TRBV19 and TRBJ2-7, with D possibly being TRBD1 or TRBD2 (5 bases each). Germline V gives CDR1 LNHDA, CDR2 SQIVND (reference sequence). The CDR3 runs to 15 residues. V dropped 7 bases and J dropped 3 bases, with 19 bases sitting between them. CDR3 in amino acids: CASTPSWGTGYEQYF. In nucleotides, the CDR3 is TGTGCCAGTACCCCCAGCTGGGGGACGGGCTACGAGCAGTACTTC.

The rearrangement links TRBV5-8 to TRBJ2-7, with 8 bases matching TRBD2. The germline CDR1 and CDR2 sequences are SGHTS and YDEGEE. This CDR3 spans 14 amino acids. With V trimmed by 3 bases and J by 7 bases, 9 bases remained unmatched. The CDR3 DNA follows: TGTGCCAGCAGCTACGGGGGGGCCTCACTTGAGCAGTACTTC. Translating it yields CASSYGGASLEQYF.

The CDR3 bases are TGCGCCAGCAGCCCGCCAGGAGGGGCGAGGAACACTGAAGCTTTCTTT. Encoded protein: CASSPPGGARNTEAFF. This sequence joins TRBV4-1 and TRBJ1-1; a weak D match, TRBD1 (5 bases). Trimming took off 4 bases at V and 1 base at J, with 16 bases between the two ends. The CDR3 is 16 residues long. CDR1 and CDR2 (germline): MGHRA, YSYEKL.

CDR3 loop: CASSLGLDYEQYF. The CDR3 nucleotides are TGCGCCAGCAGCTTGGGACTAGACTACGAGCAGTACTTC. The gene calls are TRBV5-1 and TRBJ2-7; TRBD2 is a possible D gene (6 bases). The germline V gene encodes CDR1 SGHRS and CDR2 YFSETQ. The CDR3 is made up of 13 amino acids. V lost 0 bases and J lost 3, with 7 bases in between. Using reference TRBV5-1 and TRBJ2-7 for the parts outside the CDR3, the full variable domain is KAGVTQTPRYLIKTRGQQVTLSCSPISGHRSVSWYQQTPGQGLQFLFEYFSETQRNKGNFPGRFSGRQFSNSRSEMNVSTLELGDSALYLCASSLGLDYEQYFGPGTRLTVT.

This chain uses TRBV11-1 with TRBJ2-1, with TRBD1 as a possible D gene (6 bases). This CDR3 is 15 amino acids long. The V and J ends lost 4 bases and 8 bases respectively, with 18 bases between them. Germline V gene lookup returns CDR1 SGHAT and CDR2 FQDESV (reference sequence). The CDR3 DNA is TGTGCCAGCAGCTCTTTATCCCCCCAGGGGCATGAGCAGTTCTTC. Its protein is CASSSLSPQGHEQFF. Drawing the rest from reference TRBV11-1 and TRBJ2-1, the complete variable domain is EAEVAQSPRYKITEKSQAVAFWCDPISGHATLYWYRQILGQGPELLVQFQDESVVDDSQLPKDRFSAERLKGVDSTLKIQPAELGDSAMYLCASSSLSPQGHEQFFGPGTRLTVL.

The CDR3 DNA reads as TGCAGTGCTAGAATAGTGGATGAGCAGTTCTTC. It translates to CSARIVDEQFF. V is TRBV20-1 and J is TRBJ2-1, with D unclear. Trimming cost V 2 bases and J 8 bases, with 7 bases left between them. Germline lookup yields CDR1 DFQATT and CDR2 SNEGSKA (reference sequence). This CDR3 is built from 11 residues.